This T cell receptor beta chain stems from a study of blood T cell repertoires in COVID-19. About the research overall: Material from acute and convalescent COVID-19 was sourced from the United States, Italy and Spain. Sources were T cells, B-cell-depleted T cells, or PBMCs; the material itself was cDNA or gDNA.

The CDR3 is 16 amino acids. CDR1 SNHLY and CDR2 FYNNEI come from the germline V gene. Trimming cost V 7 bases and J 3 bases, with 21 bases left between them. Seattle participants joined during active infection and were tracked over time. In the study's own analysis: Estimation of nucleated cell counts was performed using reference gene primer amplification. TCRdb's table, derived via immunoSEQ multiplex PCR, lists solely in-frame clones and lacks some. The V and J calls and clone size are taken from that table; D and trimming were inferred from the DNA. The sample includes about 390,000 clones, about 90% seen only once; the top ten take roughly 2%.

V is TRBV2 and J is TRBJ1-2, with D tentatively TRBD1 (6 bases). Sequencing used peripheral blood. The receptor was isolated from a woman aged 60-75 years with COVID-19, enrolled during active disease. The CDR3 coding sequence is TGTGCCAGCATACCTGGGGGGGGGCTAGTGGACTATGGCTACACCTTC. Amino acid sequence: CASIPGGGLVDYGYTF.